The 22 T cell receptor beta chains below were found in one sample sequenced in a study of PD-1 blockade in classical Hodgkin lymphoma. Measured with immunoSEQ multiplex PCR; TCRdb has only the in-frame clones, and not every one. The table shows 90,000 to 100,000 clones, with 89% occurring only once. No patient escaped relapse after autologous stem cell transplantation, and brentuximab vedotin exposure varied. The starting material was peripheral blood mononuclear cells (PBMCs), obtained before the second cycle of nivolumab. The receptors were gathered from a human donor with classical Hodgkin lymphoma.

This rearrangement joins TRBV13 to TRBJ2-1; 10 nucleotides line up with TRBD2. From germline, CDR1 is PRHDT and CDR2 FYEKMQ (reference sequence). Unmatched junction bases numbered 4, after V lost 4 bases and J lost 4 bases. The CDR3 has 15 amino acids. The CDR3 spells CASSSGLAVYNEQFF. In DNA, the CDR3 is TGTGCCAGCAGCTCCGGACTAGCGGTATACAATGAGCAGTTCTTC.

The CDR3 reads CASSDPGGRETQYF. In DNA, the CDR3 is TGTGCCAGCAGTGATCCAGGGGGCAGGGAGACCCAGTACTTC. J is TRBJ2-5 and V is TRBV2; TRBD1 agrees at 8 bases. The CDR3 runs 14 residues. J gave up 5 bases and V 3 bases, and 5 bases lay outside the gene matches. Germline values: CDR1 SNHLY, CDR2 FYNNEI.

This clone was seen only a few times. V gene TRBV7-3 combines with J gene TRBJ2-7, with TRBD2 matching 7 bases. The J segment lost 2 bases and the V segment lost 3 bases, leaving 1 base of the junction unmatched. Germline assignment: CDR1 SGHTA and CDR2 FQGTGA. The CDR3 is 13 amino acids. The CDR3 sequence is CASSLSGAYEQYF. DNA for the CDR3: TGTGCCAGCAGCTTGAGCGGGGCCTACGAGCAGTACTTC.

The CDR3 nucleotides read TGTGCCAGCAGTGTGGCAGGAAACACCGGGGAGCTGTTTTTT. Translating gives CASSVAGNTGELFF. The chain recombines TRBV6-4 with TRBJ2-2; D is undetermined. CDR1 and CDR2 from the germline V gene are MRHNA and SNTAGT. With 4 bases removed from V and 2 bases from J, the gap between germline ends came to 8 bases. CDR3 length: 14 amino acids.

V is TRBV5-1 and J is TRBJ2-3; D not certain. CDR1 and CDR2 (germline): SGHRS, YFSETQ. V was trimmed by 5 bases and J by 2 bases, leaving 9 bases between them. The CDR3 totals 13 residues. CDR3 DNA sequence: TGCGCCAGCAGTGAAGGGCCCACAGATACGCAGTATTTT. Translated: CASSEGPTDTQYF.

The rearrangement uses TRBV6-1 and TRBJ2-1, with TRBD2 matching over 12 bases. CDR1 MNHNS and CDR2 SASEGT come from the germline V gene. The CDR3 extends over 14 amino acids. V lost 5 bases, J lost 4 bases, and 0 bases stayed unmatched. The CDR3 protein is CASSTSGRYNEQFF. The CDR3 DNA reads TGTGCCAGCAGTACTAGCGGGAGGTACAATGAGCAGTTCTTC.

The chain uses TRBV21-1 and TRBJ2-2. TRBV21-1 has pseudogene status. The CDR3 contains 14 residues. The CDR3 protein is CASSGLEDTGELFF. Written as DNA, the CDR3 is TGTGCCAGCAGCGGGCTAGAGGACACCGGGGAGCTGTTTTTT.

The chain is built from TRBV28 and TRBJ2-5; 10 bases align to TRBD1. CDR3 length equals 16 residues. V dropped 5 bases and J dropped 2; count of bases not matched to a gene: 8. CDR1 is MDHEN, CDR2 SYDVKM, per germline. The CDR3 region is CASSAPGQGKQETQYF. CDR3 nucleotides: TGTGCCAGCAGTGCTCCGGGACAGGGGAAGCAAGAGACCCAGTACTTC.

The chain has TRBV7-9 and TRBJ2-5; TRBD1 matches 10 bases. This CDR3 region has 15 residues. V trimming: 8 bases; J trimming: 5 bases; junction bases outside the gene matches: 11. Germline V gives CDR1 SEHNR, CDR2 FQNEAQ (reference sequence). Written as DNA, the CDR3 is TGTGCCAGCGGGGACAGGGGCACGCGGCAGGAGACCCAGTACTTC. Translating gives CASGDRGTRQETQYF.

CDR3 coding DNA: TGTGCCAGTAGTATCGGGACAGGGAGCAATCAGCCCCAGCATTTT. It translates to CASSIGTGSNQPQHF. The rearrangement uses TRBV19 and TRBJ1-5, with TRBD1 matching 9 bases. Germline CDR1 is LNHDA and CDR2 is SQIVND (reference sequence). The CDR3 is made up of 15 amino acids. Trimming cost V 3 bases and J 1 base; bases outside gene matches: 1.

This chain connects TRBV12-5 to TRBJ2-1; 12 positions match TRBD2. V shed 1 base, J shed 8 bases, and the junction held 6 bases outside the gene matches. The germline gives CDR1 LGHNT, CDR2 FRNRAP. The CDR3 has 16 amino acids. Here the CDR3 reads CASGLGLAGAGDEQFF. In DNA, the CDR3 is TGTGCTAGTGGTTTGGGACTAGCGGGGGCCGGGGATGAGCAGTTCTTC.

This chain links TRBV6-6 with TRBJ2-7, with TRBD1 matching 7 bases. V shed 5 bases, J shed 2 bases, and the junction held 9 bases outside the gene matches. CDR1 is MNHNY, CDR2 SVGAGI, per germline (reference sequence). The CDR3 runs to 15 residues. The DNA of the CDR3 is TGTGCCAGCAGTAGCACCGGGACAGCAGCCTACGAGCAGTACTTC. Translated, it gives CASSSTGTAAYEQYF.

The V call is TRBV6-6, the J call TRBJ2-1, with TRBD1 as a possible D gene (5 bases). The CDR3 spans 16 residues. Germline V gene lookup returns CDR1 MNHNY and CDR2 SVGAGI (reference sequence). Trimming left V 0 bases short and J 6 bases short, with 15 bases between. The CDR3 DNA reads TGTGCCAGCAGTTACTCGATCAGCGACAGCCGCAATGAGCAGTTCTTC. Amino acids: CASSYSISDSRNEQFF.

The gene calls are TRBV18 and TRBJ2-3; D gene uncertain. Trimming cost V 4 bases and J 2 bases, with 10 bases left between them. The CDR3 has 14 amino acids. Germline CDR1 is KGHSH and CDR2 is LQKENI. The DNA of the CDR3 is TGTGCCAGCTCACTCGGACGAGTCACAGATACGCAGTATTTT. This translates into CASSLGRVTDTQYF.

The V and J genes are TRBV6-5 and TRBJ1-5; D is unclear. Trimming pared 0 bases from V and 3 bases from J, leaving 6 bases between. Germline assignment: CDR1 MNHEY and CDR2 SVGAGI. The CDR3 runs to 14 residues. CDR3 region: CASSYSADNQPQHF. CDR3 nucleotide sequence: TGTGCCAGCAGTTACTCCGCAGACAATCAGCCCCAGCATTTT.

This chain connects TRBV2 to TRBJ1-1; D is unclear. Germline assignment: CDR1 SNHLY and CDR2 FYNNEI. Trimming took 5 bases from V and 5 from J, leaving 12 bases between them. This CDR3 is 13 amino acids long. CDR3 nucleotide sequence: TGTGCCAGCAGTCGAATGGGAGAGACTGAAGCTTTCTTT. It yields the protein CASSRMGETEAFF. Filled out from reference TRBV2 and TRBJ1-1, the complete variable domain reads EPEVTQTPSHQVTQMGQEVILRCVPISNHLYFYWYRQILGQKVEFLVSFYNNEISEKSEIFDDQFSVERPDGSNFTLKIRSTKLEDSAMYFCASSRMGETEAFFGQGTRLTVV.

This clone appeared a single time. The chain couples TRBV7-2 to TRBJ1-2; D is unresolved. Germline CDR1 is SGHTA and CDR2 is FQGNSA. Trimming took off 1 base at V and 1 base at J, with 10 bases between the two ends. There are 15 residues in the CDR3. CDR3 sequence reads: CASSLDRSFNYGYTF. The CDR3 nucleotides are TGTGCCAGCAGCTTAGATCGAAGTTTTAACTATGGCTACACCTTC.

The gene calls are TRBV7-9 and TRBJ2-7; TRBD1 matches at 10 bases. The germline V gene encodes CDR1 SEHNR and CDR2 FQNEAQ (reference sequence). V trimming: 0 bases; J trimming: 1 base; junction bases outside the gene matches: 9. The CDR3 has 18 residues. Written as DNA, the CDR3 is TGTGCCAGCAGCTTAGCGGTTTTGGGGGACAGGGGTTCCTACGAGCAGTACTTC. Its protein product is CASSLAVLGDRGSYEQYF.

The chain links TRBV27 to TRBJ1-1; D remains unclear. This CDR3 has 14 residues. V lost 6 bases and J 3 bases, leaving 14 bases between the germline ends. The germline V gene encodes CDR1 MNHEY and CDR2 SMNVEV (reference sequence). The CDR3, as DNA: TGTGCCAGCAGCCCAAGGGAGGGAGACACTGAAGCTTTCTTT. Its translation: CASSPREGDTEAFF.

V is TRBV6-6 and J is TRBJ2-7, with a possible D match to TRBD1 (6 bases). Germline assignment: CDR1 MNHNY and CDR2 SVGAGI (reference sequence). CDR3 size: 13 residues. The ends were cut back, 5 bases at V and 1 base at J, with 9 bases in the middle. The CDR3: CASSLDRSYEQYF. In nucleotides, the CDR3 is TGTGCCAGCAGTCTCGACAGGTCCTACGAGCAGTACTTC.

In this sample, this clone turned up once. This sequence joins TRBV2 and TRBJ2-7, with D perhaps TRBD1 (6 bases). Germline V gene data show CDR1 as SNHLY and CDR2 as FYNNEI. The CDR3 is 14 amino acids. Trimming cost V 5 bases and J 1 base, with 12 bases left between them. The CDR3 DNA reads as TGTGCCAGCAGTATCGGGCAGGGGTCCTACGAGCAGTACTTC. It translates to CASSIGQGSYEQYF.

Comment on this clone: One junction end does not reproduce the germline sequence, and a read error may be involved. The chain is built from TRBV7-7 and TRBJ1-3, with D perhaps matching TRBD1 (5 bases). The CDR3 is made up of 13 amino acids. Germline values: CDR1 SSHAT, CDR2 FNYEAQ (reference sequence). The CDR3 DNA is TGTGCTAGCAGCTTATTAAGTGGGGGCACCATATATTTT. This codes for CASSLLSGGTIYF.